The source of this T cell receptor beta chain is a study of siplizumab effects on memory and regulatory T cells. Across the study: Paired mixed lymphocyte reactions were set up, with siplizumab at roughly 1 ug/mL or without drug. Whole-study findings and limits: The study found that siplizumab significantly reduced alloreactive sequences traceable to unstimulated CD4+ memory cells.

Points on this clone: Its antigen is currently unknown.

Trimming stripped 0 bases from V and 0 bases from J, with 6 bases between. The CDR3 totals 15 residues. Germline CDR1 reads SGHKS; CDR2 reads YYEKEE (reference sequence). Libraries were prepared by immunoSEQ multiplex PCR; TCRdb keeps only in-frame clonotypes and omits some of them. The profile shows about 13,000 clones, roughly 43% of them singletons. Cells from the mixed lymphocyte reaction underwent coculture for over 5 days at 37 degrees C. The genes are TRBV5-5 and TRBJ2-2; a possible D gene is TRBD1 (5 bases). The sequenced material came from CFSE-low (dividing) CD8+ T cells sorted from an allogeneic mixed lymphocyte reaction. The sequence was obtained from a human donor in good health; the cells came from an allogeneic mixed lymphocyte reaction. This CDR3 is CASSLEQANTGELFF. The CDR3 DNA reads as TGTGCCAGCAGCTTGGAACAGGCGAACACCGGGGAGCTGTTTTTT.